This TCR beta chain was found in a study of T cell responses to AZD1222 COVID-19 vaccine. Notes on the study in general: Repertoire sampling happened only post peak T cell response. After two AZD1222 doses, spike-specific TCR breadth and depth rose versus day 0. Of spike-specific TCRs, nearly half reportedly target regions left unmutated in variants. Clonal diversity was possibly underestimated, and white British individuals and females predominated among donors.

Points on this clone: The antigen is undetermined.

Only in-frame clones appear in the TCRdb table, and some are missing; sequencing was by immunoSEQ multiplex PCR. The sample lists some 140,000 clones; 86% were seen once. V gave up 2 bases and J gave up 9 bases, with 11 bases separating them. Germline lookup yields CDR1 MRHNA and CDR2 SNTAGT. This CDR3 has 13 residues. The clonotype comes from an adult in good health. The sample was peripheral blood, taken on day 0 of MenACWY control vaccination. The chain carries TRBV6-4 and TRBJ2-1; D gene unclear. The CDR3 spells CASSDSSASEQFF. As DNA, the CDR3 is TGTGCCAGCAGTGACAGCTCGGCGAGTGAGCAGTTCTTC.